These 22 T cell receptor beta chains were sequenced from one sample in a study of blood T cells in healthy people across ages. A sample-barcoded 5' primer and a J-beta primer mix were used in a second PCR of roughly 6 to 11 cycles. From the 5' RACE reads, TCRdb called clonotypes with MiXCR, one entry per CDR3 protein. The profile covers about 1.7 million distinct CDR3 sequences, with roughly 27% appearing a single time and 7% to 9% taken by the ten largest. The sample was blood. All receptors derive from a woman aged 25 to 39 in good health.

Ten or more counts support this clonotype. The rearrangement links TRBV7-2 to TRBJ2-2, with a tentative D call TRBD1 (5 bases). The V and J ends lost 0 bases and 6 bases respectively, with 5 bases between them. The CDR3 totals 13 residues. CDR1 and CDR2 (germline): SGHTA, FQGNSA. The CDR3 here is CASSLAGAGELFF. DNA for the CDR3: TGTGCCAGCAGCTTAGCAGGGGCCGGGGAGCTGTTTTTT.

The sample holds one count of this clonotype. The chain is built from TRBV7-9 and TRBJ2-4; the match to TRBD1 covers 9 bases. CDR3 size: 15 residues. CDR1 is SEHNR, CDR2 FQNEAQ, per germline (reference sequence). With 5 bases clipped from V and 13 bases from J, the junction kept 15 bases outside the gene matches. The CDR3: CASSVGQGSNNEQYF. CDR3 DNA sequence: TGTGCCAGCAGCGTTGGACAGGGGTCTAACAATGAGCAGTACTTC.

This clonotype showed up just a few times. The CDR3 protein is CASSLRLASTEAFF. For the CDR3, the DNA is TGTGCCAGCAGTTTGCGGCTAGCAAGCACTGAAGCTTTCTTT. This chain uses TRBV12-3 or TRBV12-4 with TRBJ1-1; D gene unclear. Trimming shortened V by 3 bases and J by 4 bases, and 12 bases separated the two germline ends. The CDR3 totals 14 residues.

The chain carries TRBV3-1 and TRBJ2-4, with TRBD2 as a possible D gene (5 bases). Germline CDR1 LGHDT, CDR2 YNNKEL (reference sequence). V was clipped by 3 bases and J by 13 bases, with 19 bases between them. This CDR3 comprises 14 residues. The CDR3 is CASSHDPDYNEQYF. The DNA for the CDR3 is TGTGCCAGCAGCCACGATCCAGACTACAATGAGCAGTACTTC.

In DNA form, the CDR3 reads TGTGCCAGCAGTCTCCGACCCCGAGGAGAAAAACTGTTTTTT. Translating it yields CASSLRPRGEKLFF. This chain links TRBV12-3 or TRBV12-4 with TRBJ1-4, with D hard to call. The V gene lost 5 bases and the J gene lost 8 bases, with 15 bases spanning the gap. This CDR3 is 14 amino acids long.

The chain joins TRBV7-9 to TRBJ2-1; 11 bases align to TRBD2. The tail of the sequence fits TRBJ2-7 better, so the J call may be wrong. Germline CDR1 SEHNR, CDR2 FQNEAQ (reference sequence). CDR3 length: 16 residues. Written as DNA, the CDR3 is TGTGCCAGCAGCTCACGGACTAGCGGGCTTTACAATGAGCAGTACTTC. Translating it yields CASSSRTSGLYNEQYF.

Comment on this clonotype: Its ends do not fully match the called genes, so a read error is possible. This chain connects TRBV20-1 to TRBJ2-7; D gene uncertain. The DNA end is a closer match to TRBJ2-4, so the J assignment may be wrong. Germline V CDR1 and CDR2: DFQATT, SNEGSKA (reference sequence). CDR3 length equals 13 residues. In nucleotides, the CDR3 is TGCAATGCTAGTAAGACCACCGGAAACATTCAGTACTTC. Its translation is CNASKTTGNIQYF.

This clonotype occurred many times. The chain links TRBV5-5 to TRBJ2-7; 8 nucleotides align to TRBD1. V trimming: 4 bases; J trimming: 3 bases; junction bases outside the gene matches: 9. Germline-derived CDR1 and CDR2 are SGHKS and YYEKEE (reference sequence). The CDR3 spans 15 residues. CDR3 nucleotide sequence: TGTGCCAGCAGCCGAGCTACGGGACAGGACTACGAGCAGTACTTC. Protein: CASSRATGQDYEQYF.

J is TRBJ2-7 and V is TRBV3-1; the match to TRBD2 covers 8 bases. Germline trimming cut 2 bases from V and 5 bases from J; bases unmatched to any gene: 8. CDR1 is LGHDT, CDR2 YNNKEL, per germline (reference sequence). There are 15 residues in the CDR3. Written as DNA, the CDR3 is TGTGCCAGCAGCCAACCGGGACTAGGGGCTGACGAGCAGTACTTC. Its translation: CASSQPGLGADEQYF.

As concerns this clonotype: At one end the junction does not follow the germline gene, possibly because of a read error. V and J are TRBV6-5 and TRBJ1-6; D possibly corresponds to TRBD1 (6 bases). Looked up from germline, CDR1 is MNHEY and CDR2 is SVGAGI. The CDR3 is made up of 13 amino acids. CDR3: CASSLQGNSPPHF. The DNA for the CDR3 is TGTGCCAGCAGTTTACAGGGTAATTCACCCCCCCACTTT.

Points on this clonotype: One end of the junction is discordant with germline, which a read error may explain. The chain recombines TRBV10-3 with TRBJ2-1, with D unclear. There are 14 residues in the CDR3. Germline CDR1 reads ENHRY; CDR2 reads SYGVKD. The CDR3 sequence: CATRQSTTYNEQFF. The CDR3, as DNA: TGTGCCACGCGGCAGTCGACCACCTATAATGAGCAGTTCTTC.

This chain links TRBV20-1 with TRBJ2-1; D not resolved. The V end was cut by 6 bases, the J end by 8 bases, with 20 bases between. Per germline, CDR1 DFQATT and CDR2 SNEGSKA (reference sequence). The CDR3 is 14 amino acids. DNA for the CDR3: TGCAGTGCCAAGTCTCTTGGAGTGGGCTATGAGCAGTTCTTC. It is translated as CSAKSLGVGYEQFF.

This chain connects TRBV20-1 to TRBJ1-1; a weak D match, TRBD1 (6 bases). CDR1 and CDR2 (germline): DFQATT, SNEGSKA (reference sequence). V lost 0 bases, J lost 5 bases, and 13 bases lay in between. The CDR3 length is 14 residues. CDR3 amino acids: CSARDWKGGTEAFF. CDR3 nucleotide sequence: TGCAGTGCTAGAGATTGGAAGGGGGGAACTGAAGCTTTCTTT.

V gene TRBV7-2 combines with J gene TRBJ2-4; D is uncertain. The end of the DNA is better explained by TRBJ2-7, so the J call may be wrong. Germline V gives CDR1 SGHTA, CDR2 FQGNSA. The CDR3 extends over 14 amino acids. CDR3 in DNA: TGTGCCAGCAGCCCCATGTTGGATAGTAGCGAGCAGTACTTC. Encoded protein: CASSPMLDSSEQYF.

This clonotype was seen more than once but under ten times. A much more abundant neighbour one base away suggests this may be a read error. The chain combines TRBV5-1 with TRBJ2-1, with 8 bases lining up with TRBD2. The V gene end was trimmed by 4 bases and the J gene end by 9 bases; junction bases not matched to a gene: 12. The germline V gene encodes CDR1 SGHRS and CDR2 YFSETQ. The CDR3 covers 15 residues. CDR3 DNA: TGCGCCAGCAGCACCACTAGCGGAGTTAACATTGAGCAGTTCTTC. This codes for CASSTTSGVNIEQFF.

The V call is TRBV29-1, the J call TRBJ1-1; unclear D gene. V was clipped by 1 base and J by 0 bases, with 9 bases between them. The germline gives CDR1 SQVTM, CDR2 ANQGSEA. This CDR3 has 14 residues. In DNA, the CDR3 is TGCAGCGTTGAAGGTTTGCACCTGAACACTGAAGCTTTCTTT. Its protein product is CSVEGLHLNTEAFF.

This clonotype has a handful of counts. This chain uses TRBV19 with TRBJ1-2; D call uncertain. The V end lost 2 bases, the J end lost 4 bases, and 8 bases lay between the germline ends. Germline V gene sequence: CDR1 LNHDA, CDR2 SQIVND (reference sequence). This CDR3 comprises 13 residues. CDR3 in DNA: TGTGCCAGTAGTATAACGTCCATCTATGGCTACACCTTC. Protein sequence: CASSITSIYGYTF.

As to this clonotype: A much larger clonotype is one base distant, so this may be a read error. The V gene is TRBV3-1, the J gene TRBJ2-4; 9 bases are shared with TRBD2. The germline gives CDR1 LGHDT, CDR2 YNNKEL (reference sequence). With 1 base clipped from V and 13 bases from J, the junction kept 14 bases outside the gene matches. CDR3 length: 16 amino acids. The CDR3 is CASSQARRGGRDEQYF. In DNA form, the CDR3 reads TGTGCCAGCAGCCAAGCGAGGCGGGGGGGCCGCGATGAGCAGTACTTC.

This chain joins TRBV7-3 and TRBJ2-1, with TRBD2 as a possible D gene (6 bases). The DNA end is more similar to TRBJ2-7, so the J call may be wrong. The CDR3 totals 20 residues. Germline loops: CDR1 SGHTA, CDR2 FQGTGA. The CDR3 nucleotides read TGTGCCAGCAGCTTAGCAAGGAGGGAGGCGGGGAAAAGCTCCTACAATGAGCAGTACTTC. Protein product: CASSLARREAGKSSYNEQYF.

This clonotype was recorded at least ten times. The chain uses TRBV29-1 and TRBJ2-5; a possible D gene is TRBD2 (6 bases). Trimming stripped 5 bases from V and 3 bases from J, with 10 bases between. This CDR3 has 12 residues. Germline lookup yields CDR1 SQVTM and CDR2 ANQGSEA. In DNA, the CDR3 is TGCAGCGTTCGTGGGGAGGAAGAGACCCAGTACTTC. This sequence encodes CSVRGEEETQYF.

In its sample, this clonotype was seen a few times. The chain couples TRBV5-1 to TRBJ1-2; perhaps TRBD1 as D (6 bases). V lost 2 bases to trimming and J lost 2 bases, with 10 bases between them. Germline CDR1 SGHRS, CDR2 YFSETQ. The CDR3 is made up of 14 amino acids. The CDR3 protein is CASSLNQGNYGYTF. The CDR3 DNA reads TGCGCCAGCAGCTTAAACCAGGGGAACTATGGCTACACCTTC.

The CDR3 DNA reads TGTGCCAGCAGCAACACGGGCTGGGATGAGCAGTTCTTC. Its protein is CASSNTGWDEQFF. This chain links TRBV11-2 with TRBJ2-1, with D unclear. Trimming cost V 5 bases and J 8 bases, with 13 bases left between them. The CDR3 loop spans 13 amino acids. Germline CDR1 reads SGHAT; CDR2 reads FQNNGV.